This TCR beta chain was profiled in a study of OX40 agonist ivuxolimab in advanced cancers. Study as a whole: Eligibility rules accepted prior anti-PD-1, anti-PD-L1 or anti-CTLA-4 therapy, and around 38% had some.

Sequencing used immunoSEQ multiplex PCR; TCRdb keeps in-frame clones, though not all of them. The data contain under 80,000 clones, more than 75% of them seen just once; the ten biggest clones take up less than 0.8%. From germline, CDR1 is GTSNPN and CDR2 SVGIG (reference sequence). This CDR3 comprises 14 residues. Trimming removed 3 bases at V and 1 base at J, with 10 bases between. J is TRBJ1-5 and V is TRBV30, with D possibly matching TRBD1 (6 bases). The TCR sequence derives from an adult with an advanced solid tumor such as melanoma, head and neck, liver or kidney cancer. The material was CD4+ or CD8+ T cells sorted from blood, obtained in a trial of the OX40 agonist ivuxolimab. The CDR3 here is CAWRDSLSNQPQHF. Here the CDR3 DNA reads TGTGCCTGGAGGGACAGCTTGAGCAATCAGCCCCAGCATTTT.